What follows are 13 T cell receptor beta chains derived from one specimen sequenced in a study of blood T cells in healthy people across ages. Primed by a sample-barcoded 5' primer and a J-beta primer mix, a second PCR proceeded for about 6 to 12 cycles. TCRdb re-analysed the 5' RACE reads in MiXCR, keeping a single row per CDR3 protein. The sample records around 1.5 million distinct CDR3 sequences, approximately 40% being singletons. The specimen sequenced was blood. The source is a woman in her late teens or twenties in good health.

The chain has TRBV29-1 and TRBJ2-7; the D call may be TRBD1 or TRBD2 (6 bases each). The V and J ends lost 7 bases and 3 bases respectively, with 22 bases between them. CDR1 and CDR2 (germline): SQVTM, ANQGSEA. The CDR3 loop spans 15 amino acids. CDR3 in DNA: TGCAGCGCTGCAAGGACAGTTGGAGGGAACTACGAGCAGTACTTC. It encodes CSAARTVGGNYEQYF.

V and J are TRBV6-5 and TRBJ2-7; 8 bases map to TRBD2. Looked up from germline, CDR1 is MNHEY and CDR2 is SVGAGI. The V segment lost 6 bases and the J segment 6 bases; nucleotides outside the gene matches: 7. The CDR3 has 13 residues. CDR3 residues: CASRSGGVLEQYF. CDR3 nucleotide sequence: TGTGCCAGCAGGTCCGGGGGGGTACTCGAGCAGTACTTC.

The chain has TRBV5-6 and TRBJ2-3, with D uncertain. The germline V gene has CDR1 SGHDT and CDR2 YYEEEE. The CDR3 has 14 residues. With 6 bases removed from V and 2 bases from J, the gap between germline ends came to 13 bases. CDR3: CASNWVSNTDTQYF. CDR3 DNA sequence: TGTGCCAGCAACTGGGTGTCGAACACAGATACGCAGTATTTT.

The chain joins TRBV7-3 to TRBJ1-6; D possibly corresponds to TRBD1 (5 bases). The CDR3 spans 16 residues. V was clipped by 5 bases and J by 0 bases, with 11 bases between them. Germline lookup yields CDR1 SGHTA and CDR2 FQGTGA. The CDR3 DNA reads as TGTGCCAGCAGCCCTGGCGGGGGCTCCTATAATTCACCCCTCCACTTT. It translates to CASSPGGGSYNSPLHF.

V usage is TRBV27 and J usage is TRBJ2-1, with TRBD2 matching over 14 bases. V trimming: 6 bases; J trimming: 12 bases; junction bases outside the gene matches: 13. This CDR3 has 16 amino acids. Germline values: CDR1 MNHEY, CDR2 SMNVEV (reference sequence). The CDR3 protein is CASSYPGLAGAGVQFF. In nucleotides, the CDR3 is TGTGCCAGCAGCTACCCGGGACTAGCGGGAGCAGGGGTGCAGTTCTTC.

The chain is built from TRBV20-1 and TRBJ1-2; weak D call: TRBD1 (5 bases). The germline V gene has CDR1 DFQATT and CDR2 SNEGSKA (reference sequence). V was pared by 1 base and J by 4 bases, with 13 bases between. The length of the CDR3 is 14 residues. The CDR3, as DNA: TGCAGTGCTAGAGTATTGGGGGAAGGCTATGGCTACACCTTC. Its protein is CSARVLGEGYGYTF.

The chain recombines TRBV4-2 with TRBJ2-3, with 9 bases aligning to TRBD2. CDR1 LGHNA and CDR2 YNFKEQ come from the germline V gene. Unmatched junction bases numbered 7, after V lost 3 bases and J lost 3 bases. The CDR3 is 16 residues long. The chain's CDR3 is CASSQASGAGTDTQYF. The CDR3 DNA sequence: TGTGCCAGCAGCCAGGCTAGCGGGGCGGGGACAGATACGCAGTATTTT.

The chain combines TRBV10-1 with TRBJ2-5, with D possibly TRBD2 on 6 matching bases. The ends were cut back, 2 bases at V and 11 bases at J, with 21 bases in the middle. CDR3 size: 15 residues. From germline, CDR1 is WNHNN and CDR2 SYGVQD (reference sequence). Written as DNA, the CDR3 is TGCGCCAGCAGTGAGAGCCCGGGAGCCTACAATGAGCAGTACTTC. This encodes CASSESPGAYNEQYF.

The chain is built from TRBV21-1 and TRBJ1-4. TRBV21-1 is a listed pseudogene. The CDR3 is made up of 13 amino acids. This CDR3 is CASRKGLSEKLFF. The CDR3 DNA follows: TGTGCCAGCAGAAAAGGGCTTAGTGAAAAACTGTTTTTT.

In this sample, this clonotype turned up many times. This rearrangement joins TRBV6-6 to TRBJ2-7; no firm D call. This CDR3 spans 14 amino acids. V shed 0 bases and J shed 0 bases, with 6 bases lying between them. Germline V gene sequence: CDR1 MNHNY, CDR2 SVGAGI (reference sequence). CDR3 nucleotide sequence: TGTGCCAGCAGTTACTCCGACTCCTCCTACGAGCAGTACTTC. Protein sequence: CASSYSDSSYEQYF.

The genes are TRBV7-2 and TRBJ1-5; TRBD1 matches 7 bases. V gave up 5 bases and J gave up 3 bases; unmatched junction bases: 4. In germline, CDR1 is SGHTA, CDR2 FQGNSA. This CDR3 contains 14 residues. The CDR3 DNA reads TGTGCCAGCAGCGCGGGACAGCTCAATCAGCCCCAGCATTTT. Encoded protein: CASSAGQLNQPQHF. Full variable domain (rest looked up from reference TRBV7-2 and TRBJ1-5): GAGVSQSPSNKVTEKGKDVELRCDPISGHTALYWYRQSLGQGLEFLIYFQGNSAPDKSGLPSDRFSAERTGGSVSTLTIQRTQQEDSAVYLCASSAGQLNQPQHFGDGTRLSIL.

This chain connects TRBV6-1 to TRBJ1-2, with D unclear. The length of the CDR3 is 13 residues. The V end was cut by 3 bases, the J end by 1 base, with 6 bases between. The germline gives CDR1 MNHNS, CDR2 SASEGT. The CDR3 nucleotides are TGTGCCAGCAGTGATTACAGTAACTATGGCTACACCTTC. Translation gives CASSDYSNYGYTF.

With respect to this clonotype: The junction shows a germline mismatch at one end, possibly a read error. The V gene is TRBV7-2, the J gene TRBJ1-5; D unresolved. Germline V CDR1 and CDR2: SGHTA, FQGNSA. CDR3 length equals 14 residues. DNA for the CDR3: TGTGCCAGCAGCCCCCAGGTGGGCAATCAGCCCCGGCATTTT. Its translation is CASSPQVGNQPRHF.